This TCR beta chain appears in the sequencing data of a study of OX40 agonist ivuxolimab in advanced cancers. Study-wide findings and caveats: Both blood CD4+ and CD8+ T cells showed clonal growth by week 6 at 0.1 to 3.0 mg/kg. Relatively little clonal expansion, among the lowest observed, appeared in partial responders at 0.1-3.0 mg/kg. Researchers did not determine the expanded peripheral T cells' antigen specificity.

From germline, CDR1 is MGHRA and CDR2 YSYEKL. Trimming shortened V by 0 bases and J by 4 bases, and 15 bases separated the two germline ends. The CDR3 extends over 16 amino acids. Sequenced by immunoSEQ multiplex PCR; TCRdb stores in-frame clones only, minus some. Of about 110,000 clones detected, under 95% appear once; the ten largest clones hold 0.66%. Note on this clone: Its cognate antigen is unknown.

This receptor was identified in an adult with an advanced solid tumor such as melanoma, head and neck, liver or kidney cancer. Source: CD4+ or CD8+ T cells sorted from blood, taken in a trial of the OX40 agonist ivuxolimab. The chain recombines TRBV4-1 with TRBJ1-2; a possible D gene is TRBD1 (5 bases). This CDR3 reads CASSQEGGERVYGYTF. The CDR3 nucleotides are TGCGCCAGCAGCCAAGAGGGGGGGGAGAGAGTCTATGGCTACACCTTC.